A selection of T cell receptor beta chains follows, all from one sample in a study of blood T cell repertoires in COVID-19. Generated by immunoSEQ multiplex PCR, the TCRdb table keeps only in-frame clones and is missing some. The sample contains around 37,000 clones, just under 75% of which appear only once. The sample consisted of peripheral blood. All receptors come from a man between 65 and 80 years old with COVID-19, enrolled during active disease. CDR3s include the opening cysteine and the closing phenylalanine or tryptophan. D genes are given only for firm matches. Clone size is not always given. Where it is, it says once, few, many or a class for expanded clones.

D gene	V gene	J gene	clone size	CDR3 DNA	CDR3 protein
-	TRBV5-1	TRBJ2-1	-	TGCGCCAGCAGAGCGCCGGCGGGGTTTGAGCAGTTCTTC	CASRAPAGFEQFF
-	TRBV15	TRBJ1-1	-	TGTGCCACCAGCAGAGAATTGGGGCAGATGAACACTGAAGCTTTCTTT	CATSRELGQMNTEAFF
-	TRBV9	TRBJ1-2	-	TGTGCCAGCAGCGTGGAGCCAAGAACGGGCTACACCTTC	CASSVEPRTGYTF
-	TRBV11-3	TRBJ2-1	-	TGTGCCAGCAGCCTGAAAACGATCGGGATTCCGGACTCCTACAATGAGCAGTTCTTC	CASSLKTIGIPDSYNEQFF
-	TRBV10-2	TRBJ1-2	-	TGCGCCAGCAGTGAGAGGTTTGGACAGTCTGGCTACACCTTC	CASSERFGQSGYTF
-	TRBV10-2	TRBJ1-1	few	TGCGCCAGCCGGGATTCGAACACTGAAGCTTTCTTT	CASRDSNTEAFF
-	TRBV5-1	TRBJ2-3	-	TGCGCCAGCAGCTGGGGGGAGGCCCACTCCGCAGATACGCAGTATTTT	CASSWGEAHSADTQYF
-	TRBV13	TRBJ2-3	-	TGTGCCAGCAGCTCTTTCCCAGATACGCAGTATTTT	CASSSFPDTQYF
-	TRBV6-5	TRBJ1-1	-	TGTGCCAGCAGTTACTCGTGGACAGCAATGAACACTGAAGCTTTCTTT	CASSYSWTAMNTEAFF
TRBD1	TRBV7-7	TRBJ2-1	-	TGTGCCAGCAGCTTAAGGGACAGGGTGACTGATGAGCAGTTCTTC	CASSLRDRVTDEQFF
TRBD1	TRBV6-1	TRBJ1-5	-	TGTGCCAGCAGTGAAGCGACAGGGGGAGGCAATCAGCCCCAGCATTTT	CASSEATGGGNQPQHF
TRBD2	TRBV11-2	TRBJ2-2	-	TGTGCCAGCAGCTCCGCCGGGAGGGGGGCGAACACCGGGGAGCTGTTTTTT	CASSSAGRGANTGELFF
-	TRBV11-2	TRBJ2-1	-	TGTGCCAGCAGCTTTCTTCCCAATGAGCAGTTCTTC	CASSFLPNEQFF
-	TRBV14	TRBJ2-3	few	TGTGCCAGCAGCCAAGGTACAGTTAGCACAGATACGCAGTATTTT	CASSQGTVSTDTQYF